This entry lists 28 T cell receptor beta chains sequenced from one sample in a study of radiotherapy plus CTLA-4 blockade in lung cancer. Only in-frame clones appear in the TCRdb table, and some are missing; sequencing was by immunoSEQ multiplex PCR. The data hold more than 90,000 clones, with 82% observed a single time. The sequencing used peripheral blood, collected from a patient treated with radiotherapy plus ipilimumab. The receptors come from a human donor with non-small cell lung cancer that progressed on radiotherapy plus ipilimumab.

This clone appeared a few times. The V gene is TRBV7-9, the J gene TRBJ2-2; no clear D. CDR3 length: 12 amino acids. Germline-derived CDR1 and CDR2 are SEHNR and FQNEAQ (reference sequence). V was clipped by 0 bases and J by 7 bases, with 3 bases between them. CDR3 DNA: TGTGCCAGCAGCTTAGCTCTCGGGGAGCTGTTTTTT. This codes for CASSLALGELFF.

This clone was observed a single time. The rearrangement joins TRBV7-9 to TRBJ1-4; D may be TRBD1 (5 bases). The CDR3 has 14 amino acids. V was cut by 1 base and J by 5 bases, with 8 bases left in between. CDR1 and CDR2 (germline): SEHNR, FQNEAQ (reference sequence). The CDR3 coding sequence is TGTGCCAGCAGCTTAGGTTCAGGGAATGAAAAACTGTTTTTT. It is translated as CASSLGSGNEKLFF.

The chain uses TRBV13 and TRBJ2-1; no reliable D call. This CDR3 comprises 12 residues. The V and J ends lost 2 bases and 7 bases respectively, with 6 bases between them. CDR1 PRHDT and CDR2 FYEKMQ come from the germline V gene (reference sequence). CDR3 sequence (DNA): TGTGCCAGCAGCTTATCCGGGAATGAGCAGTTCTTC. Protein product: CASSLSGNEQFF.

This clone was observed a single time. CDR3 in DNA: TGTGCCAGCTCGGGTTTCACAGATACGCAGTATTTT. Residues: CASSGFTDTQYF. This chain joins TRBV7-3 and TRBJ2-3; no definite D call. The V end was cut by 8 bases, the J end by 2 bases, with 8 bases between. The CDR3 sequence is 12 residues long. Germline CDR1 SGHTA, CDR2 FQGTGA.

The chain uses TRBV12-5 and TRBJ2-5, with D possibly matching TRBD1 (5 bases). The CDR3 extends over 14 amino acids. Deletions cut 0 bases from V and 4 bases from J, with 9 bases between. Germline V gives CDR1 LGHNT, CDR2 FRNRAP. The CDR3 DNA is TGTGCTAGTGGTTTGGTAGGGGTGGGAGAGACCCAGTACTTC. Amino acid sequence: CASGLVGVGETQYF.

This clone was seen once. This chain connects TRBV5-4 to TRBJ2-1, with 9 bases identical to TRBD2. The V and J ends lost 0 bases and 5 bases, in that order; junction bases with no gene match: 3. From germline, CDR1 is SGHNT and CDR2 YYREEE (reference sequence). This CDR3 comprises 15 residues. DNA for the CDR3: TGTGCCAGCAGCTTGGCACCTAGCGGGAACAATGAGCAGTTCTTC. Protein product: CASSLAPSGNNEQFF.

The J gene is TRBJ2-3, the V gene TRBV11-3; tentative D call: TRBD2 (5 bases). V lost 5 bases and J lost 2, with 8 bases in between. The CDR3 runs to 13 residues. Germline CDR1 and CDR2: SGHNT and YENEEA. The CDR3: CASSDYNTDTQYF. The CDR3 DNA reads TGTGCCAGCAGCGACTACAACACAGATACGCAGTATTTT.

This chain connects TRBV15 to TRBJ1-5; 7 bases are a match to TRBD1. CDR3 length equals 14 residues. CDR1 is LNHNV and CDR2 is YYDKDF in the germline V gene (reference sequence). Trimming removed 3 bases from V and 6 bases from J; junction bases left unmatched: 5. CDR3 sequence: CATSSDRDGQPQHF. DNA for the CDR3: TGTGCCACCAGCAGCGACAGGGACGGTCAGCCCCAGCATTTT.

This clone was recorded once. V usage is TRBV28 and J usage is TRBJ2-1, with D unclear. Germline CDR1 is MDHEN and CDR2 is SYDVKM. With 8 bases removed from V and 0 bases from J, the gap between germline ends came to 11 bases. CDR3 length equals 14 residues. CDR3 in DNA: TGTGCCAGCCTGAGTGGAGCCTCCTACAATGAGCAGTTCTTC. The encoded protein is CASLSGASYNEQFF.

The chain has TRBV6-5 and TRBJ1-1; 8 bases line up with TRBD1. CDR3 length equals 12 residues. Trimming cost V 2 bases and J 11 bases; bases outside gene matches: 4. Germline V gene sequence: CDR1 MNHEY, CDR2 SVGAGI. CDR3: CASSYGQGNAFF. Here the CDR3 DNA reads TGTGCCAGCAGTTACGGACAGGGTAACGCTTTCTTT.

The CDR3 protein is CAISDSVANTGELFF. CDR3 DNA: TGTGCCATCAGTGATTCAGTCGCGAACACCGGGGAGCTGTTTTTT. The chain employs TRBV10-3 and TRBJ2-2; D ambiguous. Per germline, CDR1 ENHRY and CDR2 SYGVKD. CDR3 length equals 15 residues. V shed 3 bases and J shed 0 bases, with 8 bases lying between them.

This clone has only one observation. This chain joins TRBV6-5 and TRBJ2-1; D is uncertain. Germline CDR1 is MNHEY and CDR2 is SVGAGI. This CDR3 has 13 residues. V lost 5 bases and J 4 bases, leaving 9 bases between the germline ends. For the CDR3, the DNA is TGTGCCAGCAGTGACCAGGAGTACAATGAGCAGTTCTTC. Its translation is CASSDQEYNEQFF.

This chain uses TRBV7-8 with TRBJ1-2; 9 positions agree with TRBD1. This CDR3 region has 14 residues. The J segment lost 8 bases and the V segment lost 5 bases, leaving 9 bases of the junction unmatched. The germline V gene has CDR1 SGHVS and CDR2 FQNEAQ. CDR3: CASSRRDRAEGYTF. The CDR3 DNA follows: TGTGCCAGCAGCCGGAGGGACAGGGCCGAGGGCTACACCTTC.

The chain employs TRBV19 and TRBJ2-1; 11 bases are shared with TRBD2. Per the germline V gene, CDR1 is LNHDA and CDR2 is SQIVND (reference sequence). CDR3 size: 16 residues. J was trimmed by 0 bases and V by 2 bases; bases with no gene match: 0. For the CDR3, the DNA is TGTGCCAGTAGTATAACTAGCGGGAGCTCCTACAATGAGCAGTTCTTC. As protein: CASSITSGSSYNEQFF.

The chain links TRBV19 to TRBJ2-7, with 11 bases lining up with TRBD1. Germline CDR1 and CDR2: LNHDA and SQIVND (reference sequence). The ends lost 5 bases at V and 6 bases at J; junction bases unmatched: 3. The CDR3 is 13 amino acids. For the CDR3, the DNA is TGTGCCAGTAGTTGGGACAGGGGGAGCGAGCAGTACGTC. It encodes CASSWDRGSEQYV.

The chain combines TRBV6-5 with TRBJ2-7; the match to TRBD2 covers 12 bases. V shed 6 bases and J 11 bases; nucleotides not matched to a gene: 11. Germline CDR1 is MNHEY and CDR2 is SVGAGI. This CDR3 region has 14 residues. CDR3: CASSGLAGPEVEYV. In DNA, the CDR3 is TGTGCCAGCAGCGGACTAGCGGGACCTGAAGTGGAGTACGTC.

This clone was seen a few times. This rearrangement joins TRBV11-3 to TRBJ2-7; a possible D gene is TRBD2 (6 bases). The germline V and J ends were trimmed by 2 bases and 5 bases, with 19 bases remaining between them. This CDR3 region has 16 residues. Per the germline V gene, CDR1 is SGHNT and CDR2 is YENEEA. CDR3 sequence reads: CASSLSAGRERNEQYF. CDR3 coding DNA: TGTGCCAGCAGCTTAAGCGCCGGGCGGGAAAGGAACGAGCAGTACTTC.

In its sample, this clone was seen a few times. As DNA, the CDR3 is TGTGCCTCCACAGGGGGCGTGGGGACCGGGGAGCTGTTTTTT. As protein: CASTGGVGTGELFF. The chain recombines TRBV30 with TRBJ2-2, with TRBD1 matching 9 bases. Trimming removed 7 bases from V and 5 bases from J; junction bases left unmatched: 8. The CDR3 sequence is 14 residues long. CDR1 and CDR2 (germline): GTSNPN, SVGIG (reference sequence).

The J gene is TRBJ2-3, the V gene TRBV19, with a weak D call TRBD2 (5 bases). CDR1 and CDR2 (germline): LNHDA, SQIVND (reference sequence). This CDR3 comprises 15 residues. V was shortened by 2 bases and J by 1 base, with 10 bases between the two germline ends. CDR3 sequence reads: CASSILAAGTDTQYF. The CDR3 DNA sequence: TGTGCCAGTAGTATACTGGCAGCGGGCACAGATACGCAGTATTTT.

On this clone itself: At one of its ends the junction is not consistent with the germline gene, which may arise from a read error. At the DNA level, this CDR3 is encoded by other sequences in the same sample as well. The CDR3 DNA is TGTGCCAGCAGTCAAGATTCTGGCGGGAGGGGATACGAGCAGTACTTC. Its protein is CASSQDSGGRGYEQYF. The J gene is TRBJ2-7, the V gene TRBV4-2; 9 nucleotides align to TRBD2. This CDR3 spans 16 amino acids. Germline V lookup: CDR1 LGHNA, CDR2 YNFKEQ.

The CDR3 coding sequence is TGTGCCAGCAGCTTAGCCGACAATGAGCAGTTCTTC. Amino acids: CASSLADNEQFF. This sequence joins TRBV6-5 and TRBJ2-1; unclear D gene. This CDR3 spans 12 amino acids. From germline, CDR1 is MNHEY and CDR2 SVGAGI. V lost 6 bases and J 5 bases, leaving 8 bases between the germline ends.

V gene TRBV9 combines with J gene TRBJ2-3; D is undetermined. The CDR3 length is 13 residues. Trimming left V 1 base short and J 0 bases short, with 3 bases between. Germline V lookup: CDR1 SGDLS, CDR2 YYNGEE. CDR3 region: CASSVISTDTQYF. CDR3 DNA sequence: TGTGCCAGCAGCGTAATCAGCACAGATACGCAGTATTTT.

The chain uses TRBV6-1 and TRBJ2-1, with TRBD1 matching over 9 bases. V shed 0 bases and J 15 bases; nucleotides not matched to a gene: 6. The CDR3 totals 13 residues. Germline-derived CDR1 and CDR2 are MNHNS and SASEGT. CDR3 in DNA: TGTGCCAGCAGTGAAGCGCCCGGGACAGGGCTGTTCTTC. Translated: CASSEAPGTGLFF.

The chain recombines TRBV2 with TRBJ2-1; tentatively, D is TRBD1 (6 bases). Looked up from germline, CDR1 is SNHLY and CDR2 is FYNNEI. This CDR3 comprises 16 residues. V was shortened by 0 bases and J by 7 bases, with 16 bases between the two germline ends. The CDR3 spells CASSEAQQGPFNEQFF. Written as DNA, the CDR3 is TGTGCCAGCAGTGAAGCGCAACAGGGACCCTTTAATGAGCAGTTCTTC. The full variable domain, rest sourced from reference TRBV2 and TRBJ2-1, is EPEVTQTPSHQVTQMGQEVILRCVPISNHLYFYWYRQILGQKVEFLVSFYNNEISEKSEIFDDQFSVERPDGSNFTLKIRSTKLEDSAMYFCASSEAQQGPFNEQFFGPGTRLTVL.

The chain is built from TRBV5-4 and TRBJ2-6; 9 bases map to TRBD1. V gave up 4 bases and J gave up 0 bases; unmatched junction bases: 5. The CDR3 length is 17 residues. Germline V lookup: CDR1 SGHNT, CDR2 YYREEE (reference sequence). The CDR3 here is CASSGQGLSSGANVLTF. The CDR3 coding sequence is TGTGCCAGCAGCGGACAGGGGCTTTCCTCTGGGGCCAACGTCCTGACTTTC.

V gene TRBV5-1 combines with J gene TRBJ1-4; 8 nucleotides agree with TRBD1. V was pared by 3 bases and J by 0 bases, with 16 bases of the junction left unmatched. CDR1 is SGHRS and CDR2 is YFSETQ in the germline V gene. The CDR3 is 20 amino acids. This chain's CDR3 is CASSSVPSGGAGTTNEKLFF. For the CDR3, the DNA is TGCGCCAGCAGCTCCGTTCCTTCAGGGGGCGCGGGGACAACTAATGAAAAACTGTTTTTT.

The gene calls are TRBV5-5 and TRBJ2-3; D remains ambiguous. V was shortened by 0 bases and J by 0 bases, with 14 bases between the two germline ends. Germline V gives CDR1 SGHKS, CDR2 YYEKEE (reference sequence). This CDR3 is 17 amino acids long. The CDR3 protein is CASSLAVQRSSTDTQYF. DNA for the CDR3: TGTGCCAGCAGCTTGGCGGTCCAACGTTCAAGCACAGATACGCAGTATTTT.

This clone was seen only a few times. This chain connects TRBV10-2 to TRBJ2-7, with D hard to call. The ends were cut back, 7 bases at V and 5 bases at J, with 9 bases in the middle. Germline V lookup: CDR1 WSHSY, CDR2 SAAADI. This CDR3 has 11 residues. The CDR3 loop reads CASKHTNEQYF. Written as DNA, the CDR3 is TGCGCCAGCAAACACACCAACGAGCAGTACTTC.